This T cell receptor beta chain was obtained from a study of control samples from healthy donors and cancer patients (dated by TCRdb to the early 2020s). To prepare the library, the immunoSEQ multiplex PCR assay was applied. The immuneACCESS repertoire file appears here via TCRdb, limited to in-frame rearrangements. These files lack a portion of the clones; in checked studies, under half of the deficit traces to unresolved V genes, and the cause of the others is not known. This sample comprises 70,000 or so clones, over 65% of them detected only once. The ten largest clones represent roughly 3.1% of the sample. Remarks on this clone: There is no known antigen for this receptor. No base qualities exist here, and no much larger clone lies one base off it.

V is pared back by 5 bases and J by 1 base, with 20 bases lying between the germline termini. The CDR3 has 17 amino acids, counting the end cysteine and phenylalanine. The retained sequence is limited to the CDR3, 51 bases, with the frame set at the first base. Sequences SGHNT (CDR1) and YENEEA (CDR2) are obtained from the germline V gene. This receptor was obtained from a woman in her forties or fifties with lung cancer. Sequenced material: PBMCs. The chain links TRBV11-3 with TRBJ1-1, with the D gene too uncertain to name. The CDR3 amino acid sequence is: CASSLKMVRIENTEAFF. At the DNA level, the sequence is TGTGCCAGCAGCCTAAAGATGGTGAGGATTGAGAACACTGAAGCTTTCTTT.